This TCR beta chain emerged from a study of blood T cell repertoires in COVID-19. CDR1 is SGDLS, CDR2 YYNGEE, per germline. V lost 0 bases and J lost 2; bases outside the gene matches: 12. The length of the CDR3 is 19 residues. The table came from immunoSEQ multiplex PCR; TCRdb's copy has only in-frame clones and leaves some out. Among about 31,000 clones, about 90% were seen once, and the ten largest hold 5% to 7%. This chain links TRBV9 with TRBJ2-2; TRBD2 agrees at 8 bases. The specimen sequenced was peripheral blood. This clonotype originated in a human donor in a cohort sampled during active COVID-19. The CDR3 region is CASSVGRLATDLNTGELFF. CDR3 coding DNA: TGTGCCAGCAGCGTAGGGCGACTAGCGACCGACCTTAACACCGGGGAGCTGTTTTTT.